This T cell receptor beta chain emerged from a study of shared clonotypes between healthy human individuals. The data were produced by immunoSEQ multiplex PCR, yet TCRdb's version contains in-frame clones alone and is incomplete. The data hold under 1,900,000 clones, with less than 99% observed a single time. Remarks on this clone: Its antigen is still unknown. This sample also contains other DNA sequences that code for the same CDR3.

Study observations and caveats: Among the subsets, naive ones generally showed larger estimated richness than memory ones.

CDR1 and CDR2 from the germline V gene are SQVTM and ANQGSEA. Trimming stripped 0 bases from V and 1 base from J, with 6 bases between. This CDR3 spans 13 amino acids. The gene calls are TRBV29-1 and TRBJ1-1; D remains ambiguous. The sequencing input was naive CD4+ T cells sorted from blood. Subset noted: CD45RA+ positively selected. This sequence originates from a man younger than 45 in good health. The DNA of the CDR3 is TGCAGCGTTGAAGATGGGCGGAACACTGAAGCTTTCTTT. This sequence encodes CSVEDGRNTEAFF.